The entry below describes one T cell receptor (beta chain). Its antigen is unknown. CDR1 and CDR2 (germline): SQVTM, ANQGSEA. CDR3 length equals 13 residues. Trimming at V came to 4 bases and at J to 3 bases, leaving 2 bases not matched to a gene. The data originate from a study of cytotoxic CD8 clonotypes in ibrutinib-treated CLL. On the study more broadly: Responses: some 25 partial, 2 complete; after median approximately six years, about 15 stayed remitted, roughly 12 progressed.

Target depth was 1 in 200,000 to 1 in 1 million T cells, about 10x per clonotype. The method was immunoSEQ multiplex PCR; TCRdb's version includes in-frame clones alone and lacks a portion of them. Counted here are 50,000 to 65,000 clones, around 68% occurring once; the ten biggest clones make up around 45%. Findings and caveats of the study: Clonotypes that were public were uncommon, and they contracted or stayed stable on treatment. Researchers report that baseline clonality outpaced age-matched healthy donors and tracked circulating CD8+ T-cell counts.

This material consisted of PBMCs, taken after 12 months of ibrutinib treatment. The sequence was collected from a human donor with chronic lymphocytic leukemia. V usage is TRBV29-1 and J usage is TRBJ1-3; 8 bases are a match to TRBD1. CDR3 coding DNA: TGCAGCGTTGGTGGGACAGGTGGAAACACCATATATTTT. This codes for CSVGGTGGNTIYF.